This TCR beta chain is from a study of human T cells and chemical hapten exposure. Study in general: 2% DPC applied to a 2 cm by 2 cm arm area sensitized donors. Small discrepancies in pooled library volume mainly accounted for the varying TCR yields per sample.

This clonotype was found many times. Time point meaning: patch test 1, 2 weeks after DPC sensitization. Regarding treatment: therapeutic diphenylcyclopropenone sensitization with weekly scalp DPC. From the RACE reads, TCRdb called clonotypes with MiXCR, one entry per CDR3 protein. The sample consists of around 380,000 distinct CDR3 sequences, more than 4.5% of them appearing once. This CDR3 spans 13 amino acids. Looked up from germline, CDR1 is MGHDK and CDR2 is SYGVNS. V gave up 3 bases and J gave up 4 bases; unmatched junction bases: 2. The specimen was whole blood, collected in connection with sensitization to the hapten diphenylcyclopropenone (DPC). This chain joins TRBV25-1 and TRBJ1-1, with TRBD1 matching 7 bases. This receptor was obtained from a woman aged 45-65 years with alopecia areata. Some clones in this sample may be carry-over from other donors' samples. Written as DNA, the CDR3 is TGTGCCAGCAGTGATGCAGGGGGCACTGAAGCTTTCTTT. Its translation: CASSDAGGTEAFF.